In this sample, the clone carrying this TCR beta chain turned up many times. TCRdb called the 5' RACE reads again in MiXCR, with one record for every CDR3 protein. This table holds about 54,000 distinct CDR3 sequences, roughly 18% found once. This CDR3 has 14 residues. The germline V and J ends were trimmed by 4 bases and 3 bases, with 13 bases remaining between them. CDR1 is SGHRS and CDR2 is YFSETQ in the germline V gene. The specimen sequenced was naive CD4+ T cells sorted from blood. Subset specified: naive CD4+ T cells, CD4+CD45RA+CD25-. The sequence came from a female donor with breast cancer. The chain links TRBV5-1 to TRBJ1-2, with D hard to call. The CDR3 is CASSPTLADYGYTF. For the CDR3, the DNA is TGCGCCAGCAGCCCCACGCTGGCGGACTATGGCTACACCTTC.